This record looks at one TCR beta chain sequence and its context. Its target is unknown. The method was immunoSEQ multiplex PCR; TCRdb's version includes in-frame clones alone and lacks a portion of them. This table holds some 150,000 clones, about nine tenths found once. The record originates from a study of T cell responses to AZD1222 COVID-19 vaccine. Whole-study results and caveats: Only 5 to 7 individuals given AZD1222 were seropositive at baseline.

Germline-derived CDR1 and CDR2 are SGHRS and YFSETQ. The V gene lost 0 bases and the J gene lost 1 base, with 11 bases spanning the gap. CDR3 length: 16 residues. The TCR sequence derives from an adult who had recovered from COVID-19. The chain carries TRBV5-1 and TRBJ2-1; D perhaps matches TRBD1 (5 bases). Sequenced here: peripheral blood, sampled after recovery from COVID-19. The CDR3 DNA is TGCGCCAGCAGCTTGGTCATGGCAGGGTCCTACAATGAGCAGTTCTTC. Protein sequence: CASSLVMAGSYNEQFF.